The rows below give T cell receptor beta chains drawn from one sample of a study of T cell responses to AZD1222 COVID-19 vaccine. Some clones are missing from TCRdb's copy, which holds only in-frame ones; the method was immunoSEQ multiplex PCR. There are around 100,000 clones in the sample; 87% occur only once, and 2% to 2.5% lies in the top ten. This material consisted of peripheral blood, taken 28 days after the second AZD1222 dose. The receptors originated from an adult who received the AZD1222 COVID-19 vaccine. CDR3s leave out the opening cysteine and the closing phenylalanine or tryptophan.

v_call	j_call	cdr3_aa
TRBV7-2	TRBJ2-7	ASSRAGATEQY
TRBV5-6	TRBJ1-6	ASSLGLAQGYNSPLH
TRBV28	TRBJ2-1	ASSSLQRETSEQF
TRBV29-1	TRBJ1-1	SFGEGRMEKNTEAF
TRBV18	TRBJ1-2	ASSPNTDYGYT
TRBV6-5	TRBJ2-1	ASWTGGNEQF
TRBV5-4	TRBJ2-1	ASSLPGLAYNEQF
TRBV5-1	TRBJ1-4	ASSLGLRSNEKLF
TRBV15	TRBJ2-5	ATSREAGGGVDQETQY
TRBV30	TRBJ2-5	AWSPREETQY
TRBV7-2	TRBJ1-2	ASSLANGVAYGYT
TRBV3-1/TRBV3-2	TRBJ1-1	ASSQAPNTEAF
TRBV30	TRBJ2-1	AWSRSLYNEQF
TRBV15	TRBJ2-5	ATSRVSFLAETQY
TRBV5-1	TRBJ2-7	ASSFGPGDYEQY
TRBV6-6	TRBJ1-1	ASSGRQGNGAF
TRBV9	TRBJ1-4	ASSVGPTGGSEKLF
TRBV3-1/TRBV3-2	TRBJ2-4	ASSQVPGAHIQY
TRBV5-1	TRBJ2-1	ASRGGGAGEHNEQF
TRBV7-3	TRBJ2-3	ASSLLGGSTDTQY
TRBV28	TRBJ2-3	ASSLNGGRGDTQY